Given below is one TCR beta chain in context. This sample is drawn from a study of OX40 agonist ivuxolimab in advanced cancers. Study-level information: Partial responses were observed in three patients, of whom one had hepatocellular carcinoma and two had cutaneous melanoma.

V was pared by 3 bases and J by 4 bases, with 5 bases between. Looked up from germline, CDR1 is SGDLS and CDR2 is YYNGEE. The CDR3 has 12 residues. Here immunoSEQ multiplex PCR was the method, and the copy in TCRdb shows in-frame clones only, minus some. The sample contains 80,000 or so clones, around 83% of which appear only once. Exclusion applied to patients with autoimmune disease history or systemic immunosuppression. At baseline, cycle 4 day 1, and cycle 7 day 1, blood was sampled. The chain links TRBV9 to TRBJ2-1; D is unresolved. The sample in question was CD4+ or CD8+ T cells sorted from blood, obtained in a trial of the OX40 agonist ivuxolimab. This sequence was found in an adult with an advanced solid tumor such as melanoma, head and neck, liver or kidney cancer. CDR3 coding DNA: TGTGCCAGCAGCGCCAATTACAATGAGCAGTTCTTC. It codes for CASSANYNEQFF.